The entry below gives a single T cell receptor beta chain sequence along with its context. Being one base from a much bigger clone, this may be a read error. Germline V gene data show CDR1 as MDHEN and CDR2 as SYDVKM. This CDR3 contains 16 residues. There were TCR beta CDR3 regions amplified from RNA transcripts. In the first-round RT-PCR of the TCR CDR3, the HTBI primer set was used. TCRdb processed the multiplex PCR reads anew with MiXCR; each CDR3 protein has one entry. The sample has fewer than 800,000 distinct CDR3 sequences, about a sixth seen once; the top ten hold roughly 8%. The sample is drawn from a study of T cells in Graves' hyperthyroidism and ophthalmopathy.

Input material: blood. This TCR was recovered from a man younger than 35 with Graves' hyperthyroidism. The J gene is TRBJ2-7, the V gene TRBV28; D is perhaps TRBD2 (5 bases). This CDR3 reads CASSLGRSLVSHEQYF. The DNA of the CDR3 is TGTGCCAGCAGTTTAGGGAGAAGCCTCGTCTCCCACGAGCAGTACTTC.